Following are 15 T cell receptor beta chains from one sample sequenced in a study of blood T cell repertoires in COVID-19. Assay used: immunoSEQ multiplex PCR; TCRdb lists only in-frame clones, some missing. The sample records approximately 120,000 clones, approximately 80% being singletons. Sequenced sample: peripheral blood. All receptors come from a human donor in a cohort sampled during active COVID-19.

The chain employs TRBV4-3 and TRBJ2-7; maybe TRBD2 (7 bases). The CDR3 is made up of 15 amino acids. Germline V CDR1 and CDR2: LGHNA, YSLEER. Trimming removed 0 bases at V and 4 bases at J, with 13 bases between. CDR3 DNA sequence: TGCGCCAGCAGCCAAGATGCGGGGGCCCCATACGAGCAGTACTTC. Protein sequence: CASSQDAGAPYEQYF.

The DNA of the CDR3 is TGTGCCAGCAGCCCGGGGACAGTAGAAGAGACCCAGTACTTC. Its translation: CASSPGTVEETQYF. This chain connects TRBV11-2 to TRBJ2-5, with TRBD1 matching over 7 bases. The CDR3 consists of 14 residues. J was trimmed by 3 bases and V by 5 bases; bases with no gene match: 6. Germline V gene sequence: CDR1 SGHAT, CDR2 FQNNGV.

This clone was detected only once. The J gene is TRBJ2-7, the V gene TRBV19; D may be TRBD2 (6 bases). CDR3 length: 14 residues. Between the trimmed V and J ends, which lost 3 bases and 0 bases, there was a span of 9 bases. Germline V lookup: CDR1 LNHDA, CDR2 SQIVND (reference sequence). CDR3 protein: CASSIGGSSYEQYF. CDR3 coding DNA: TGTGCCAGTAGTATCGGGGGAAGCTCCTACGAGCAGTACTTC.

The CDR3 bases are TGTGCCAGCATGATGCAGGGGGCGACGAACACTGAAGCTTTCTTT. Protein: CASMMQGATNTEAFF. The V and J genes are TRBV2 and TRBJ1-1; 8 bases line up with TRBD1. V lost 7 bases and J lost 1; bases outside the gene matches: 8. The V gene's germline CDR1 is SNHLY and CDR2 FYNNEI. This CDR3 is built from 15 residues.

This chain connects TRBV5-1 to TRBJ2-3; 11 bases match TRBD1. This CDR3 comprises 15 residues. In germline, CDR1 is SGHRS, CDR2 YFSETQ. V lost 4 bases and J lost 3; bases outside the gene matches: 4. The CDR3 DNA is TGCGCCAGCAGCCAGGGACAGGGGGGTACAGATACGCAGTATTTT. Protein: CASSQGQGGTDTQYF.

The J gene is TRBJ2-7, the V gene TRBV30; 11 bases match TRBD2. Germline lookup yields CDR1 GTSNPN and CDR2 SVGIG (reference sequence). V lost 8 bases to trimming and J lost 6 bases; unmatched junction nucleotides: 21. The CDR3 extends over 17 amino acids. Here the CDR3 reads CAGQGRGLAANRGEQYF. CDR3 DNA: TGTGCCGGCCAGGGTCGGGGACTAGCGGCAAACAGGGGCGAGCAGTACTTC.

The chain links TRBV18 to TRBJ1-1, with D hard to call. Trimming shortened V by 8 bases and J by 1 base, and 14 bases separated the two germline ends. This CDR3 has 14 amino acids. Germline V lookup: CDR1 KGHSH, CDR2 LQKENI. In DNA, the CDR3 is TGTGCCAGCAGCCCGACCCCGGGGAACACTGAAGCTTTCTTT. Its translation is CASSPTPGNTEAFF.

The chain employs TRBV18 and TRBJ1-2, with a tentative D call TRBD1 (6 bases). Germline V gives CDR1 KGHSH, CDR2 LQKENI. V was clipped by 4 bases and J by 8 bases, with 8 bases between them. This CDR3 is built from 11 residues. Written as DNA, the CDR3 is TGTGCCAGCTCACGGGGGCGAGGCTACACCTTC. It yields the protein CASSRGRGYTF.

J is TRBJ2-6 and V is TRBV6-2 or TRBV6-3, with 7 bases matching TRBD1. Germline V gene data show CDR1 as MNHEY and CDR2 as SVGEGT. This CDR3 comprises 15 residues. The V gene end was trimmed by 6 bases and the J gene end by 2 bases; junction bases not matched to a gene: 4. Here the CDR3 DNA reads TGTGCCAGCAGCGGGACAGCCACTGGGGCCAACGTCCTGACTTTC. Translated, it gives CASSGTATGANVLTF.

This clone appeared a few times. The rearrangement uses TRBV5-1 and TRBJ1-4; weak D call: TRBD1 (6 bases). V gave up 2 bases and J gave up 3 bases, with 11 bases separating them. The germline gives CDR1 SGHRS, CDR2 YFSETQ. The CDR3 has 15 amino acids. The DNA of the CDR3 is TGCGCCAGCAGCTTCGCAGGGGAGCCTAATGAAAAACTGTTTTTT. Its protein product is CASSFAGEPNEKLFF.

The chain employs TRBV6-2 or TRBV6-3 and TRBJ2-1, with TRBD2 matching over 9 bases. V shed 0 bases, J shed 8 bases, and the junction held 2 bases outside the gene matches. CDR1 is MNHEY, CDR2 SVGEGT, per germline. This CDR3 contains 14 residues. The CDR3 loop reads CASSYSIAGDEQFF. The CDR3 nucleotides are TGTGCCAGCAGTTACTCCATAGCGGGGGATGAGCAGTTCTTC.

The chain recombines TRBV2 with TRBJ2-1, with a tentative D call TRBD2 (6 bases). Per the germline V gene, CDR1 is SNHLY and CDR2 is FYNNEI. Trimming cost V 4 bases and J 2 bases, with 9 bases left between them. The CDR3 consists of 14 residues. The CDR3 loop is CASSGLGAYNEQFF. The CDR3 coding sequence is TGTGCCAGCAGTGGACTAGGTGCCTACAATGAGCAGTTCTTC.

This clone came up a few times. This chain uses TRBV5-1 with TRBJ2-3, with D possibly TRBD1 on 6 matching bases. The CDR3 totals 18 residues. V shed 4 bases and J shed 2 bases, with 23 bases lying between them. Germline CDR1 is SGHRS and CDR2 is YFSETQ. The CDR3 here is CASSKRQADRLNTDTQYF. The DNA of the CDR3 is TGCGCCAGCAGCAAAAGACAGGCCGATCGATTAAACACAGATACGCAGTATTTT.

A single count supports this clone. The rearrangement links TRBV30 to TRBJ1-1, with D possibly matching TRBD1 (6 bases). This CDR3 has 12 amino acids. V was cut by 5 bases and J by 6 bases, with 13 bases left in between. Germline CDR1 and CDR2: GTSNPN and SVGIG (reference sequence). The CDR3 region is CAWVRTVSEAFF. The CDR3 DNA reads TGTGCCTGGGTCCGGACAGTCTCTGAAGCTTTCTTT.

The chain combines TRBV19 with TRBJ1-2; TRBD1 agrees at 8 bases. Losses at the gene ends were 4 bases for V and 13 bases for J; bases not matched to a gene: 14. Per the germline V gene, CDR1 is LNHDA and CDR2 is SQIVND (reference sequence). This CDR3 has 14 amino acids. CDR3 coding DNA: TGTGCCAGTAGTACCCGGACAGGGCCCCCGTCCGGCACCTTC. Residues: CASSTRTGPPSGTF.